These T cell receptor beta chains were read from a single sample in a study of blood T cell repertoires in COVID-19. TCRdb's copy holds only in-frame clones and misses some; the assay was immunoSEQ multiplex PCR. This sample has under 250,000 clones, with about nine tenths found just once. The sequencing sample was made of peripheral blood. The origin of the receptors is a man aged 60-69 years who had recovered from COVID-19. Both conserved end residues are part of each CDR3. D genes are given only for firm matches. Clone size appears in some rows only: once, few, many, or a class for an expanded clone.

J gene,D gene,clone size,V gene,CDR3 length,CDR3 DNA,CDR3 protein
TRBJ1-5,NA,NA,TRBV28,13,TGTGCCAGCAGGGACGGAGGGTATCAGCCCCAGCATTTT,CASRDGGYQPQHF
TRBJ1-1,NA,NA,TRBV7-2,17,TGTGCCAGCAGCTCCAGCGGGTCAGGTGTGGGGCGCCATGTAGCTTTCTTT,CASSSSGSGVGRHVAFF
TRBJ2-3,NA,NA,TRBV5-1,12,TGCGCCAGCAGCTTGACAAGAGATACGCAGTATTTT,CASSLTRDTQYF
TRBJ1-4,NA,NA,TRBV5-6,14,TGTGCCAGCAGCTTTGGGACTTTTCTTGAAAAACTGTTTTTT,CASSFGTFLEKLFF
TRBJ2-7,TRBD1,NA,TRBV14,16,TGTGCCAGCAGCCAAATTACAGGGGCCTACTCCTACGAGCAGTACTTC,CASSQITGAYSYEQYF
TRBJ2-4,TRBD2,NA,TRBV7-2,15,TGTGCCAGCAGCTTAAGTAGCGGGGCCAAAAACATTCAGTACTTC,CASSLSSGAKNIQYF
TRBJ2-5,TRBD1,NA,TRBV2,14,TGTGCCAGCAGTTTAACAGGGGGGAGGGAGACCCAGTACTTC,CASSLTGGRETQYF
TRBJ2-7,NA,NA,TRBV23-1,12,TGCGCCAGCAGTCAGTATCCTACGGAGCAGTACTTC,CASSQYPTEQYF
TRBJ2-7,TRBD1,NA,TRBV14,16,TGTGCCAGCAGCCCGCTCACAGGGGGCAGGGCCTACGAGCAGTACTTC,CASSPLTGGRAYEQYF
TRBJ1-6,NA,few,TRBV4-1,15,TGCGCCAGCAGCCAAGAGAAGGGAGGAAATTCACCCCTCCACTTT,CASSQEKGGNSPLHF
TRBJ2-7,TRBD2,NA,TRBV2,14,TGTGCCAGCTGTAGCGGGAGCGTCCCCTACGAGCAGTACTTC,CASCSGSVPYEQYF
TRBJ2-3,NA,NA,TRBV6-2/TRBV6-3,13,TGTGCCAGCAGTCCCCGACTAATTTATACGCAGTATTTT,CASSPRLIYTQYF
TRBJ2-2,NA,NA,TRBV3-1/TRBV3-2,13,TGTGCCAGCAGGAAAGCAGGGCAAGTGGAGCTGTTTTTT,CASRKAGQVELFF
TRBJ2-2,TRBD1,NA,TRBV2,14,TGTGCCAGCAGTCCTCAGGGGGCCTCCGGGGAGCTGTTTTTT,CASSPQGASGELFF
TRBJ1-2,NA,once,TRBV27,13,TGTGCCAGCAGTTTATCCGGGGTCTATGGCTACACCTTC,CASSLSGVYGYTF
TRBJ2-5,NA,NA,TRBV6-1,14,TGTGCCAGCAGTGAACGGCTAGGCCAAGAGACCCAGTACTTC,CASSERLGQETQYF
TRBJ1-2,TRBD1,NA,TRBV27,13,TGTGCGGTCGCCCGGGACAGGGAATATGGCTACACCTTC,CAVARDREYGYTF
TRBJ2-2,NA,NA,TRBV5-4,13,TGTGCCAGCAGCGGGGAGGCTTTCGGGGAGCTGTTTTTT,CASSGEAFGELFF
TRBJ1-3,TRBD1,NA,TRBV9,16,TGTGCCAGCAGCAACCAGTTTCAGGGGGCTGGAAACACCATATATTTT,CASSNQFQGAGNTIYF
TRBJ2-1,TRBD2,NA,TRBV18,18,TGTGCCAGCTCACCACTTGGTAGCGGGGGCGGGTCCTACAATGAGCAGTTCTTC,CASSPLGSGGGSYNEQFF
TRBJ2-7,TRBD2,NA,TRBV18,19,TGTGCCAGCTCACCACCGTACGGGACCCGGACTAGCGGAACCTACGAGCAGTACTTC,CASSPPYGTRTSGTYEQYF
TRBJ2-2,TRBD1,NA,TRBV3-1/TRBV3-2,16,TGTGCCAGCAGCTCGCCGGGACAGGGTCGGTCCGGGGAGCTGTTTTTT,CASSSPGQGRSGELFF
TRBJ2-7,TRBD1,NA,TRBV5-5,17,TGTGCCAGCAGGGCGGGACAGGGGGCGAGTCCAGGCTACGAGCAGTACTTC,CASRAGQGASPGYEQYF
TRBJ1-1,NA,NA,TRBV5-1,14,TGCGCCAGCAAATTGGCTGACATGAACACTGAAGCTTTCTTT,CASKLADMNTEAFF
TRBJ2-6,NA,NA,TRBV12-3/TRBV12-4,12,TGTGCCGGTAGCTCTGGGGCCAACGTCCTGACTTTC,CAGSSGANVLTF
TRBJ2-3,NA,NA,TRBV21-1,18,TGTGCCAGCAGCAAAGGAGACGGGAGGGCCCTTTGTGCAGATACGCAGTATTTT,CASSKGDGRALCADTQYF
TRBJ2-1,NA,few,TRBV6-5,13,TGTGCCAGCAGTTTGGGACTCAGGGGGGAGCAGTTCTTC,CASSLGLRGEQFF
TRBJ2-2,NA,NA,TRBV5-8,15,TGTGCCAGCAGCTTGGCAGGGGTGAACACCGGGGAGCTGTTTTTT,CASSLAGVNTGELFF
TRBJ2-2,TRBD2,NA,TRBV27,15,TGTGCCAGCAGCATAGCGGGAGTGGTCACCGGGGAGCTGTTTTTT,CASSIAGVVTGELFF
TRBJ1-6,TRBD1,NA,TRBV7-9,14,TGTGCCAGCCAAATGGGACAGGGGAATTCACCCCTCCACTTT,CASQMGQGNSPLHF
TRBJ1-2,NA,NA,TRBV5-1,13,TGCGCCAGCAGCTTCGGCCAGGGCTATGGCTACACCTTC,CASSFGQGYGYTF
TRBJ2-5,TRBD2,once,TRBV5-1,18,TGCGCCAGCAGCTTGAGGTTACTAGCGGGGGGGCCGGGGGAGACCCAGTACTTC,CASSLRLLAGGPGETQYF
TRBJ2-7,TRBD2,NA,TRBV6-5,16,TGTGCCAGCAGTTACTCGAAGGTGCGGGAGGGCTACGAGCAGTACTTC,CASSYSKVREGYEQYF
TRBJ2-7,NA,NA,TRBV19,15,TGTGCCAGTAGTATAGCGCAAGGGGGCTCCTACGAGCAGTACTTC,CASSIAQGGSYEQYF
TRBJ2-5,NA,NA,TRBV18,13,TGTGCCAGCTCACAAATATCAGAAGAGACCCAGTACTTC,CASSQISEETQYF
TRBJ1-1,NA,few,TRBV7-3,13,TGTGCCAGCAGCCCTGGAGGAGGCACTGAAGCTTTCTTT,CASSPGGGTEAFF
TRBJ2-5,TRBD2,NA,TRBV10-3,13,TGTGCCGTCAGGGCTAGCGGACAAGAGACCCAGTACTTC,CAVRASGQETQYF
TRBJ2-6,NA,NA,TRBV18,17,TGTGCCAGCTCACCAGGCGGGCCAGCCTCTGGGGCCAACGTCCTGACTTTC,CASSPGGPASGANVLTF
TRBJ2-1,NA,NA,TRBV18,15,TGTGCCAGCTCACTAGACAGGACCACCTACAATGAGCAGTTCTTC,CASSLDRTTYNEQFF
TRBJ1-1,TRBD1,once,TRBV19,17,TGTGCCAGTAGAAGGGGGCAGGGAAATAATGCGAACACTGAAGCTTTCTTT,CASRRGQGNNANTEAFF
TRBJ2-5,TRBD1,NA,TRBV27,15,TGTGCCAGCAGTTTAAGGGGGCGCCGGGATGAGACCCAGTACTTC,CASSLRGRRDETQYF
TRBJ2-7,TRBD2,NA,TRBV2,17,TGTGCCAGCAAACCCGGGACTAGCGGGGGGCCCTCCTACGAGCAGTACTTC,CASKPGTSGGPSYEQYF
TRBJ2-3,NA,NA,TRBV3-1/TRBV3-2,15,TGTGCCAGCAGCCAAGATAGACTACTGGCAGATACGCAGTATTTT,CASSQDRLLADTQYF
TRBJ2-7,TRBD1,NA,TRBV28,15,TGTGCCAGCAGTTTATGGGACAGGGGGCTGGACGAGCAGTACTTC,CASSLWDRGLDEQYF
TRBJ1-2,TRBD1,NA,TRBV5-1,13,TGCGCCAGCAGCTTGACAGGGGACTATGGCTACACCTTC,CASSLTGDYGYTF
TRBJ1-2,NA,NA,TRBV10-3,13,TGTGCCATCAGTGAGTCGACTCGTTGGGGCTACACTTTC,CAISESTRWGYTF
TRBJ2-3,TRBD1,NA,TRBV7-3,13,TGTGCCAGCAGCTTAGGACAGGCGGATACGCAGTATTTT,CASSLGQADTQYF